This TCR beta chain emerged from a study of blood T cell repertoires in COVID-19. Background on the study: Some COVID-19 samples were acute and others convalescent; all came from the United States, Italy and Spain. T cells, B-cell-depleted T cells, or PBMCs provided the cDNA or gDNA that served as material.

The V gene's germline CDR1 is SEHNR and CDR2 FQNEAQ (reference sequence). V dropped 4 bases and J dropped 0; count of bases not matched to a gene: 6. The CDR3 extends over 17 amino acids. How the authors handled the data: Estimation of nucleated cell counts relied on the amplification of reference gene primers. TCRdb's copy holds only in-frame clones and misses some; the assay was immunoSEQ multiplex PCR. D and trimming were read from the DNA, whereas the V and J calls and clone size are those reported in that table. The table shows 50,000 to 60,000 clones, with about nine tenths occurring only once.

The source is a man aged 40-50 years with acute or convalescent COVID-19. This rearrangement joins TRBV7-9 to TRBJ2-6; 7 nucleotides agree with TRBD2. The source material was peripheral blood. The CDR3 here is CASSSLWGGSGANVLTF. The DNA of the CDR3 is TGTGCCAGCAGCTCCCTCTGGGGGGGCTCTGGGGCCAACGTCCTGACTTTC.